The 4 T cell receptor beta chains below were found in one sample sequenced in a study of CD8 T cells in ankylosing spondylitis. TCRdb ran MiXCR on the 5' RACE reads and lists one entry per CDR3 protein. The sample has tens of thousands of distinct CDR3 sequences, less than 6.5% seen once. The sequenced sample consisted of blood, either unsorted or a sorted T cell fraction (not recorded which). The source is a female donor with ankylosing spondylitis or in good health (not recorded which).

This clonotype was counted ten times or more. The chain employs TRBV9 and TRBJ1-2; 8 bases match TRBD1. CDR1 is SGDLS and CDR2 is YYNGEE in the germline V gene. With V trimmed by 0 bases and J by 8 bases, 6 bases remained unmatched. This CDR3 spans 14 amino acids. The CDR3 nucleotides are TGTGCCAGCAGCGTAGATCCAGGGGGCGAAGGCTACACCTTC. Protein product: CASSVDPGGEGYTF.

This clonotype was observed at least ten times. This chain connects TRBV9 to TRBJ2-3; 7 bases fit TRBD1. Germline CDR1 reads SGDLS; CDR2 reads YYNGEE. V shed 0 bases, J shed 4 bases, and the junction held 8 bases outside the gene matches. The CDR3 covers 16 residues. CDR3 in DNA: TGTGCCAGCAGCGTAGATTACGACAGGGCGGCAGATACGCAGTATTTT. Protein: CASSVDYDRAADTQYF.

This clonotype was seen at least ten times. The rearrangement uses TRBV9 and TRBJ2-5, with TRBD2 matching over 15 bases. This CDR3 is built from 17 residues. Germline V gene data show CDR1 as SGDLS and CDR2 as YYNGEE. The V and J ends lost 0 bases and 4 bases, in that order; junction bases with no gene match: 4. CDR3 DNA: TGTGCCAGCAGCGTAGGGACTAGCGGGGGGGTGCGAGAGACCCAGTACTTC. Translation gives CASSVGTSGGVRETQYF. The entire variable domain, with the rest obtained from reference TRBV9 and TRBJ2-5, is as follows: DSGVTQTPKHLITATGQRVTLRCSPRSGDLSVYWYQQSLDQGLQFLIQYYNGEERAKGNILERFSAQQFPDLHSELNLSSLELGDSALYFCASSVGTSGGVRETQYFGPGTRLLVL.

Many counts were recorded for this clonotype. V usage is TRBV9 and J usage is TRBJ1-2; no clear D. The CDR3 sequence is 15 residues long. Germline CDR1 reads SGDLS; CDR2 reads YYNGEE. V gave up 0 bases and J gave up 2 bases, with 11 bases separating them. The CDR3 DNA sequence: TGTGCCAGCAGCGTAGGACCGGCGGAGAACTATGGCTACACCTTC. This encodes CASSVGPAENYGYTF.